A selection of T cell receptor beta chains follows, all from one sample in a study. TCRdb independently ran MiXCR on the 5' RACE reads; one entry per CDR3 protein. The sample yields 45,000 to 70,000 distinct CDR3 sequences, around 26% seen once. The source material was tumor-infiltrating memory CD4+ T cells sorted from the breast tumor. The receptors stem from a female donor with breast cancer. CDR3s include the opening cysteine and the closing phenylalanine or tryptophan. A D gene is named only where the DNA matches it firmly. Clone size is not always given. Where it is, it says once, few, many or a class for expanded clones.

j_gene	d_gene	v_gene	abundance	CDR3nt	CDR3aa
TRBJ2-6	NA	TRBV6-5	NA	TGTGCCAGCAGTTATAGGGCTGGGGGGGCCAACGTCCAGACTTTC	CASSYRAGGANVQTF
TRBJ1-1	TRBD1	TRBV20-1	NA	TGCAGTGCTTCACAGGGGATGCGGGGGTTGAACACTGAAGCTTTCTTT	CSASQGMRGLNTEAFF
TRBJ1-6	NA	TRBV5-1	many	TGCGCCAGCAGCCCGGACATACCCTCCAATTCACCCCTCCACTTT	CASSPDIPSNSPLHF
TRBJ2-5	NA	TRBV6-5	NA	TGTGCCAGCAGTTTGTCGAAACCGGAGGTCGTAAAGACCCAGTACTTC	CASSLSKPEVVKTQYF
TRBJ1-6	NA	TRBV6-1	NA	TGTGCCAGCAGTTCGAATTCACCCCTCCACTTT	CASSSNSPLHF
TRBJ2-1	TRBD2	TRBV4-3	few	TGCGCCAGCAGCCCACGAAGGACTAGCGCCAACAATGAGCAGTTCTTC	CASSPRRTSANNEQFF
TRBJ2-5	TRBD1	TRBV28	many	TGTGTTCCGACAGGGGGCGAGGGAGAGACCCAGTACTTC	CVPTGGEGETQYF
TRBJ2-1	NA	TRBV5-1	NA	TGCGCCAGCCGGACCACCCCGTTAGCGGATGAGCAGTTCTTC	CASRTTPLADEQFF
TRBJ2-1	TRBD1	TRBV7-8	few	TGTGCCAGCAGTCACGGGACAGGCTCCTACAATGAGCAGTTCTTC	CASSHGTGSYNEQFF
TRBJ1-1	NA	TRBV7-6	few	TGTGCCAGCAGCTTGACGGAAAAAGGCACTGAAGCTTTCTTT	CASSLTEKGTEAFF
TRBJ1-2	NA	TRBV5-5	NA	TGTGCCAGCAGCTTGAACGTCGTGTTCCCGGGCGACTATGGCTACACCTTC	CASSLNVVFPGDYGYTF
TRBJ2-1	TRBD2	TRBV11-3	NA	TGTGCCAGCAGCCTTATAGCGGGGGTCTACAATGAGCAGTTCTTC	CASSLIAGVYNEQFF
TRBJ2-7	TRBD2	TRBV5-4	NA	TGTGCCAGCAGCTTGCTAGCGGGAGCGGACTACGAGCAGTACTTC	CASSLLAGADYEQYF
TRBJ2-5	TRBD2	TRBV7-2	few	TGTGCCAGCAGCTCCGCGGGGACTAGCGGACAAGAGACCCAGTACTTC	CASSSAGTSGQETQYF
TRBJ1-5	NA	TRBV5-1	NA	TGCGCCAGCAGCTGGCAGCCCAATCAGCCCCAGCATTTT	CASSWQPNQPQHF
TRBJ1-1	NA	TRBV6-2/TRBV6-3	few	TGTGCCAGCAGTTACGAACAGGGTAATACTGAAGCTTTCTTT	CASSYEQGNTEAFF
TRBJ1-6	NA	TRBV12-3/TRBV12-4	NA	TGTGCCAGCAGGGGGAGCTCCTATAATTCACCCCTCCACTTT	CASRGSSYNSPLHF
TRBJ1-2	TRBD1	TRBV5-4	NA	TGTGCCAGCAGCCTAGGACAGGCGGACCTCTATGGCTACACCTTC	CASSLGQADLYGYTF
TRBJ1-2	TRBD1	TRBV5-1	many	TGCGCCAGCAGCATCGAACCCGGGACAGGGAGAGGCTACACCTTC	CASSIEPGTGRGYTF
TRBJ2-2	TRBD2	TRBV20-1	NA	TGCAGTGCTAGAGTCTCGAGCGGGGGACCCGGGGAGCTGTTTTTT	CSARVSSGGPGELFF
TRBJ1-2	NA	TRBV6-5	few	TGTGCCAGCAGTTACTTCGGCACCTTGGGCGGCTACACCTTC	CASSYFGTLGGYTF
TRBJ1-4	NA	TRBV18	NA	TGTGCCAGCTCACCATCGCAGGAGAGGAGAGAAAAACTGTTTTTT	CASSPSQERREKLFF
TRBJ2-1	NA	TRBV12-3/TRBV12-4	few	TGTGCCAGCAGTTTCGGGACAATCGGGCAGTTCTTC	CASSFGTIGQFF
TRBJ2-7	NA	TRBV28	NA	TGTGCCAGCAGTTCAGGGTCCCTCACCCACGAGCAGTACTTC	CASSSGSLTHEQYF
TRBJ1-3	NA	TRBV4-3	NA	TGCGCCAGCAGCCAAGATTGGCGACAAGCACCCTCTGGGAACAACATATATTTT	CASSQDWRQAPSGNNIYF
TRBJ2-7	NA	TRBV24-1	few	TGTGCCACCAGTGTCGGGAGCTCCTACGAGCAGTACTTC	CATSVGSSYEQYF
TRBJ1-5	NA	TRBV5-6	medium-sized	TGTGCCAGCAGCTTGTTCGCGGGTCAGCCCCAGCATTTT	CASSLFAGQPQHF
TRBJ2-7	TRBD1	TRBV6-2/TRBV6-3	many	TGTGCCAGCAGCCTCTCGGGACAGCGCTACGAGCAGTACTTC	CASSLSGQRYEQYF
TRBJ1-2	TRBD1	TRBV7-9	few	TGTGCCAGCAGCCTCCTCGGCAGGGCTAAACAGGGGGGCTACACCTTC	CASSLLGRAKQGGYTF
TRBJ1-4	NA	TRBV5-4	few	TGTGCCAGCAGCTTGGGACTGATCACAACTAATGAAAAACTGTTTTTT	CASSLGLITTNEKLFF
TRBJ1-2	TRBD1	TRBV10-3	few	TGTGCCATCAGTGAGTCGGGGGACAGGGGTGAAGGCTACACCTTC	CAISESGDRGEGYTF
TRBJ2-5	NA	TRBV7-2	few	TGTGCCAGCAGCTCCGGCACTAGCTTTTCTCAAGAGACCCAGTACTTC	CASSSGTSFSQETQYF
TRBJ2-1	NA	TRBV27	NA	TGTGCCAGCAGGAGGTTCGGAGGTGAGCAGTTCTTC	CASRRFGGEQFF
TRBJ2-5	TRBD2	TRBV6-5	few	TGTGCCAGCAGTTACCGCGGGGGGGGCAGGGAGACCCAGTACTTC	CASSYRGGGRETQYF
TRBJ1-6	NA	TRBV2	NA	TGTGCCGGCGGGGCCGACTATAATTCACCCCTCCACTTT	CAGGADYNSPLHF
TRBJ1-2	TRBD1	TRBV7-2	NA	TGTGCCAGCAGCTTAGGGACAGGGAGTGGCTACACCTTC	CASSLGTGSGYTF
TRBJ1-1	NA	TRBV20-1	many	TGCAGTGCCCTGGGATCTGGGGCCACTGAAGCTTTCTTT	CSALGSGATEAFF
TRBJ2-6	NA	TRBV27	NA	TGTGCCAGCAGTGAAGGGAGGCATGGGGCCAACGTCCTGACTTTC	CASSEGRHGANVLTF
TRBJ2-5	TRBD2	TRBV4-3	few	TGCGCCAGCAGCCTCGACAAGCGGGGTCGAGAGACCCAGTACTTC	CASSLDKRGRETQYF
TRBJ2-7	NA	TRBV7-8	few	TGTGCCAGCAGTATAGGAGCACGAATCTACGAGCAGTACTTC	CASSIGARIYEQYF
TRBJ2-3	NA	TRBV12-3/TRBV12-4	few	TGTGCCAGCACCCCGGGACCCCGCGTTACGCAGTATTTT	CASTPGPRVTQYF
TRBJ2-7	TRBD2	TRBV14	many	TGTGCCAGCAGCCACCCGAGAGCGGGGGGTGGCGAGCAGTACTTC	CASSHPRAGGGEQYF
TRBJ1-2	TRBD1	TRBV7-9	NA	TGTGCCAGCAGCTCTGGACAGGGGGATGGCTACACCTTC	CASSSGQGDGYTF
TRBJ2-1	NA	TRBV5-6	NA	TGTGCCAGCAGCTTCGGCGGGATCCCTTACAATGAGCAGTTCTTC	CASSFGGIPYNEQFF
TRBJ2-2	NA	TRBV6-5	once	TGTGTCAGCAGTTCCTCAGGGGAGGGCACCGGGGAGCTGTTTTTT	CVSSSSGEGTGELFF
TRBJ1-2	NA	TRBV28	few	TGTGCCAGCAGTCGCATTATCGGGGTTATAGGCTACACCTTC	CASSRIIGVIGYTF
TRBJ2-7	TRBD2	TRBV12-3/TRBV12-4	NA	TGTGCCAGAAGACTAGCGGGAGACGAGCAGTACTTC	CARRLAGDEQYF
TRBJ2-5	TRBD2	TRBV5-1	few	TGCGCCAGCAGCTGGGGACTAGGAGCGGCGGAGACCCAGTACTTC	CASSWGLGAAETQYF